A selection of T cell receptor beta chains follows, all from one sample in a study of graft-versus-host responses after intestinal transplantation. Libraries were prepared by immunoSEQ multiplex PCR; TCRdb keeps only in-frame clonotypes and omits some of them. Of about 130,000 clones listed, approximately 92% were seen once; the top ten hold under 0.2%. These receptors are not linked to any known antigen. Specimen: unstimulated CD4+ T cells sorted from spleen or lymph node cells, collected before intestinal transplant. These receptors were obtained from a human donor who received an intestinal transplant. Each CDR3 is given with its conserved first and last residue. A D gene is named only where the DNA matches it firmly. The size field is filled for only some rows; it gives once, few, many or a size class.

CDR3nt,CDR3aa,abundance,d_gene,v_gene,j_gene
TGCGCCAGCAGCGGAGAGGGAGGAGATACGCAGTATTTT,CASSGEGGDTQYF,-,-,TRBV5-1,TRBJ2-3
TGTGCCAGCAGCTTTGCGCCGGAGTGGCCCCAGCATTTT,CASSFAPEWPQHF,-,-,TRBV11-3,TRBJ1-5
TGCGCCAGCAGTGACCCGGGGGGACGCACAGATACGCAGTATTTT,CASSDPGGRTDTQYF,-,TRBD2,TRBV10-2,TRBJ2-3
TGTGCCAGCGACAGCGCCTACGAGCAGTACTTC,CASDSAYEQYF,once,-,TRBV2,TRBJ2-7
TGTGCCCGGACGAGTTGGGAGGGAAACTATGGCTACACCTTC,CARTSWEGNYGYTF,-,-,TRBV30,TRBJ1-2
TGCAGCGCGGGCAGAAGCACAGATACGCAGTATTTT,CSAGRSTDTQYF,-,-,TRBV29-1,TRBJ2-3
TGTGCCAGCTCACCAGTACTAAGTTCGAATTCACCCCTCCACTTT,CASSPVLSSNSPLHF,-,-,TRBV18,TRBJ1-6
TGTGCCAGCAGGCCCGGGACAGGGGGAAATGAAAAACTGTTTTTT,CASRPGTGGNEKLFF,once,TRBD1,TRBV6-1,TRBJ1-4
TGTGCCACCAGCAGAGAAACCAGGGTATCGGGGGAGCTGTTTTTT,CATSRETRVSGELFF,-,-,TRBV15,TRBJ2-2
TGTGCCAGCAGCTCTATACCTTCACCCCTCCACTTT,CASSSIPSPLHF,-,-,TRBV11-2,TRBJ1-6
TGCGCCAGCAGCTTGGTAGGCCGCATGAACACTGAAGCTTTCTTT,CASSLVGRMNTEAFF,-,-,TRBV5-1,TRBJ1-1
TGCGCCAGCAGCGGTGACAACAGAGCCGAGGCTTTCTTT,CASSGDNRAEAFF,-,-,TRBV5-1,TRBJ1-1
TGTGCCAGCAGTGAGGCCGGGACGGCTAATGAAAAACTGTTTTTT,CASSEAGTANEKLFF,-,-,TRBV2,TRBJ1-4
TGTGCCAGCAGTGCCCAGACAGGTGCCTATTCACCCCTCCACTTT,CASSAQTGAYSPLHF,-,-,TRBV6-5,TRBJ1-6
TGTGCCAGCAGCGCACGTGGGATAAACACAGATACGCAGTATTTT,CASSARGINTDTQYF,-,-,TRBV6-1,TRBJ2-3
TGTGCCAGCAGCTTGTTGGAGCGGGGGGGCATTGAGCAGTTCTTC,CASSLLERGGIEQFF,-,TRBD2,TRBV5-4,TRBJ2-1
TGCAGTGCTAGCCACCAAGAGACCCAGTACTTC,CSASHQETQYF,-,-,TRBV20-1,TRBJ2-5
TGTGCCAGCAGTTACAACAGGGGCGACTATGGCTACACCTTC,CASSYNRGDYGYTF,-,TRBD1,TRBV5-4,TRBJ1-2
TGTGCCAGCAGATACCTGGGAACCGGGGAGCTGTTTTTT,CASRYLGTGELFF,-,-,TRBV4-2,TRBJ2-2
TGTGCCAGCAGTTACTCGTCTAGGGGGGTGTACGAGCAGTACTTC,CASSYSSRGVYEQYF,-,-,TRBV6-5,TRBJ2-7
TGTGCCAGCAGCTTCGCGTCCGGACGGAAGAACACTGAAGCTTTCTTT,CASSFASGRKNTEAFF,-,-,TRBV7-2,TRBJ1-1
TGCGCCAGCAGCTTAATGAGTCGACAGGGGAACACTGAAGCTTTCTTT,CASSLMSRQGNTEAFF,-,TRBD1,TRBV5-1,TRBJ1-1
TGTGCCAGCAGCGAGGGAAGCTATGGCTACACCTTC,CASSEGSYGYTF,-,-,TRBV6-1,TRBJ1-2
TGTGCCAGCACCCCCTTTGATGGCGGGGGGAATGAGCAGTTCTTC,CASTPFDGGGNEQFF,-,TRBD2,TRBV2,TRBJ2-1
TGTGCCAGCAGTCACAGCAGCGAGCAGTACTTC,CASSHSSEQYF,-,-,TRBV6-1,TRBJ2-7
TGTGCCACCAGGACAGGGTCTTCGGGAAACACCATATATTTT,CATRTGSSGNTIYF,-,TRBD1,TRBV2,TRBJ1-3
TGTGCCAGCAGTGAAACTGACAGGAGTCATCAGCCCCAGCATTTT,CASSETDRSHQPQHF,-,-,TRBV6-1,TRBJ1-5
TGCGCCAGCAGCCAAGATCGCTGGACCCCAGGAGAGACCCAGTACTTC,CASSQDRWTPGETQYF,-,-,TRBV4-1,TRBJ2-5
TGTGCCAGCAGTTCGGGACAGGACAATGAAAAACTGTTTTTT,CASSSGQDNEKLFF,-,TRBD1,TRBV28,TRBJ1-4
TGTGCCAGCAGCCTACGGGGGGCGAGCTCCTACAATGAGCAGTTCTTC,CASSLRGASSYNEQFF,-,-,TRBV13,TRBJ2-1
TGCGCCAGCAGCTGGGTGGGGGAGACCCAGTACTTC,CASSWVGETQYF,-,-,TRBV5-1,TRBJ2-5
TGTGCCAGCTCACCGGACAGTAACACCGGGGAGCTGTTTTTT,CASSPDSNTGELFF,-,-,TRBV18,TRBJ2-2
TGTGCCTGGAGTGTACGGCTTTCTAGCTCCTACGAGCAGTACTTC,CAWSVRLSSSYEQYF,-,-,TRBV30,TRBJ2-7
TGTGCCAGCAATAGCGGGCCGCCCTACGAGCAGTACTTC,CASNSGPPYEQYF,-,TRBD2,TRBV6-5,TRBJ2-7
TGTGCCAGCAGTGACCCTTGGGGACCGAAACTAATCTATGGCTACACCTTC,CASSDPWGPKLIYGYTF,-,-,TRBV6-4,TRBJ1-2
TGTGCCAGCGGAGGGCAGGGGCTAGACTATGGCTACACCTTC,CASGGQGLDYGYTF,-,-,TRBV6-5,TRBJ1-2
TGTGCCAGCAGCTTGGACGGGACAATCTCCTACAATGAGCAGTTCTTC,CASSLDGTISYNEQFF,once,-,TRBV5-4,TRBJ2-1
TGCGCCAGCAGCTTGATTCCAGGGGGTGACACTGAAGCTTTCTTT,CASSLIPGGDTEAFF,-,TRBD1,TRBV5-1,TRBJ1-1
TGTGCCAGCAGCGTGGGTGGCGGGGGGCCTAACACCGGGGAGCTGTTTTTT,CASSVGGGGPNTGELFF,-,TRBD2,TRBV9,TRBJ2-2
TGTGCCTGTGACAGGGAAGAGACCCAGTACTTC,CACDREETQYF,once,TRBD1,TRBV30,TRBJ2-5
TGTGCCAGCGGCGGAGGAGGAAACACCATATATTTT,CASGGGGNTIYF,few,-,TRBV14,TRBJ1-3
TGTGCCAGCAACCCTATACAGGCGGGGGAGACCCAGTACTTC,CASNPIQAGETQYF,-,-,TRBV5-6,TRBJ2-5
TGTGCCAGCAGCTTAGCAGGGGGCAGTCTCAATCAGCCCCAGCATTTT,CASSLAGGSLNQPQHF,-,TRBD1,TRBV7-2,TRBJ1-5
TGTGCCAGCAGCTTTAACAGCCGAAACGAGCAGTACTTC,CASSFNSRNEQYF,-,-,TRBV11-2,TRBJ2-7
TGTGCCAGCAGTTTAAGCAGAAAAAACATTCAGTACTTC,CASSLSRKNIQYF,-,-,TRBV27,TRBJ2-4
TGTGCCAGTATGCCCCGGAATTCTGGGGCCAACGTCCTGACTTTC,CASMPRNSGANVLTF,-,-,TRBV19,TRBJ2-6